This T cell receptor beta chain was identified during a study of shared clonotypes between healthy human individuals. About the research overall: Two women and three men aged 18 to 49 made up the donors. Points from the study as a whole: Some naive CD4 clonotypes, around 5%, turned up in common across several donors.

The CDR3 totals 14 residues. Germline CDR1 reads GTSNPN; CDR2 reads SVGIG (reference sequence). V lost 2 bases to trimming and J lost 4 bases, with 14 bases between them. Roughly 33,000 T cell genomes, or approximately 0.2 ug DNA, went into the sorted-subset replicate PCRs. Study processing details: Junction-only sequences without quality scores were provided by ImmunoSEQ, so filtering was different. Assay: immunoSEQ multiplex PCR; the TCRdb copy retains only in-frame clones and omits some. V and J calls and clone size are those listed in that table; D and trimming were worked out from the DNA. The table shows 1.5 million to 2.5 million clones, with about 94% occurring only once. Points on this clone: Its antigen is unknown.

Naive CD8 cells comprised CD45RO-negative, CCR7-positively selected cells, excluding terminally differentiated effector memory CD45RA+ cells. Source material: naive CD8+ T cells sorted from blood. This clonotype originated in a man aged 18 to 29 in good health. The chain combines TRBV30 with TRBJ1-2, with D possibly TRBD1 on 5 matching bases. The CDR3, as DNA: TGTGCCTGGAGTCGACAGCAGTCTACCTATGGCTACACCTTC. Protein product: CAWSRQQSTYGYTF.